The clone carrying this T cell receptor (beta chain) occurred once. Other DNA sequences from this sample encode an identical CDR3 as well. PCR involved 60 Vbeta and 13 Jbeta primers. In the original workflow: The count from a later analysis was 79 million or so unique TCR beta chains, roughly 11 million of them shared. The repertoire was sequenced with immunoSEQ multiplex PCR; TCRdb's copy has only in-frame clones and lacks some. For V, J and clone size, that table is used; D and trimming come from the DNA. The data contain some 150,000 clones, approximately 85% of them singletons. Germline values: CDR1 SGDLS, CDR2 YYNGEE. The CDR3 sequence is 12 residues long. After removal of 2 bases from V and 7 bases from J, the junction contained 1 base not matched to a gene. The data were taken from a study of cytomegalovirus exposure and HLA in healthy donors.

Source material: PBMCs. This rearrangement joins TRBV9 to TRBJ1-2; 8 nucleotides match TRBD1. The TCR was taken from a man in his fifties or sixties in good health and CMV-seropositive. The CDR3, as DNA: TGTGCCAGCAGCGTCGGACAGGGTGGCTACACCTTC. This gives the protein CASSVGQGGYTF.